This is a list of T cell receptor beta chains from one sample in a study of T cells after yellow fever vaccination. TCRdb redid the calling of the 5' RACE reads with MiXCR, one entry per CDR3 protein. Of some 550,000 distinct CDR3 sequences in the sample, 15% to 20% are singletons; the top ten hold 13% to 15%. The source material was PBMCs, sampled 15 days after the yellow fever booster vaccination. Receptors were obtained from a man between 25 and 39 years old who received the YFV17D yellow fever vaccine. CDR3s include the opening cysteine and the closing phenylalanine or tryptophan. D genes are given only for firm matches. Only some rows state a clone size, as once, few, many or a class for expanded clones.

v_gene,abundance,d_gene,j_gene,CDR3nt,CDR3aa
TRBV20-1,NA,NA,TRBJ2-7,TGCAGTGCATCTCCGATGGTGGTGTACGAGCAGTACTTC,CSASPMVVYEQYF
TRBV20-1,few,TRBD2,TRBJ2-1,TGCAGTGCTTTCCTAGCGGGAGGGAATGAGCAGTTCTTC,CSAFLAGGNEQFF
TRBV5-1,NA,NA,TRBJ2-5,TGCGCCACCTCGAGGACCATTAACGTAGAGACCCAGTACTTC,CATSRTINVETQYF
TRBV20-1,NA,TRBD1,TRBJ2-5,TGCAGTGCTTTCGGGACAGGGGCGGAGACCCAGTACTTC,CSAFGTGAETQYF
TRBV5-1,NA,TRBD1,TRBJ2-3,TGCGCCAGCAGCTTGGAGGACAGGCGGGCGGATACGCAGTATTTT,CASSLEDRRADTQYF
TRBV20-1,few,TRBD1,TRBJ2-5,TGCAGTGCTAGTCTAGGGGGCGAAGAGACCCAGTACTTC,CSASLGGEETQYF
TRBV29-1,few,TRBD2,TRBJ2-1,TGCAGCGTTGTTCCCGGGGGGAATGAGCAGTTCTTC,CSVVPGGNEQFF
TRBV4-3,NA,TRBD2,TRBJ2-7,TGCGCCAGCAGCCAAGGCTGGGCCCGCGGGAGGGCCTACGAGCAGTACTTC,CASSQGWARGRAYEQYF
TRBV12-3/TRBV12-4,few,NA,TRBJ2-1,TGTGCCAGCAAGGCGGGTGTTATTGGGGGTGAGCAGTTCTTC,CASKAGVIGGEQFF
TRBV7-2,few,TRBD1,TRBJ2-1,TGTGCCAGCAGCGCAAGCGGACAGGGGTTGGGTGAGCAGTTCTTC,CASSASGQGLGEQFF
TRBV9,few,NA,TRBJ2-1,TGTGCCAGCAGCGTAGCGGCCGAGCAGTTCTTC,CASSVAAEQFF
TRBV12-3/TRBV12-4,few,TRBD1,TRBJ1-1,TGTGCCAGCAGCATACGACAGGGGGCGCTTACTGAAGCTTTCTTT,CASSIRQGALTEAFF
TRBV12-3/TRBV12-4,few,NA,TRBJ2-1,TGTGCCAGCAGTTTTAGGTCTCTAGCGACCTCCTACAATGAGCAGTTCTTC,CASSFRSLATSYNEQFF
TRBV5-1,NA,NA,TRBJ2-3,TGCGCCAGCAGCTTGGAGTTTGGGACGGACTATTTT,CASSLEFGTDYF
TRBV2,many,NA,TRBJ2-3,TGTGCCAGCAGAGTGAACACAGATACGCAGTATTTT,CASRVNTDTQYF
TRBV10-3,few,TRBD1,TRBJ2-5,TGTGCCATCAGTACCCTGACAGGGGAAGAGACCCAGTACTTC,CAISTLTGEETQYF
TRBV20-1,few,NA,TRBJ2-2,TGCAGTGCTGGCGGGACTAACACCGGGGAGCTGTTTTTT,CSAGGTNTGELFF
TRBV5-1,many,NA,TRBJ2-7,TGCGCCAGCAGCTTGGACGTCGAGCAGTACTTC,CASSLDVEQYF
TRBV27,few,NA,TRBJ2-5,TGTGCCAGCAGCCCTGCTATGGGGCAGTTAGAGACCCAGTACTTC,CASSPAMGQLETQYF
TRBV5-1,NA,NA,TRBJ1-1,TGCGCCAGCATGGACAGAAAGAACACTGAAGCTTTCTTT,CASMDRKNTEAFF
TRBV29-1,few,TRBD2,TRBJ2-3,TGCAGCGTAGAAATGACTAGCGGAGGGGGTACGCAGTATTTT,CSVEMTSGGGTQYF
TRBV20-1,few,TRBD2,TRBJ2-3,TGCAGTGCTAGAGTTTTTAGCGGGAGAGGAGATACGCAGTATTTT,CSARVFSGRGDTQYF
TRBV5-5,NA,NA,TRBJ1-1,TGTGCCAGCAGCTTCGGGAGTGGGGGGGCCACTGAAGCTTTCTTT,CASSFGSGGATEAFF
TRBV27,NA,NA,TRBJ1-2,TGTGCCAGCAGTTTTAACAGTAACTATGGCTACACCTTC,CASSFNSNYGYTF
TRBV5-4,NA,NA,TRBJ2-7,TGTGCCAGCAGATCTGACCGGGGGAGCCCCTACGAGCAGTACTTC,CASRSDRGSPYEQYF
TRBV5-8,NA,TRBD2,TRBJ2-3,TGTGCCAGCAGGCCGGGACTAGCGGGCTGGGATACGCAGTATTTT,CASRPGLAGWDTQYF
TRBV18,few,NA,TRBJ2-1,TGTGCCAGCTCCACTACCGGGACTGTCTACAATGAGCAGTTCTTC,CASSTTGTVYNEQFF
TRBV16,NA,TRBD1,TRBJ1-1,TGTGCCAGCAGAGCAAACAGGGGAAAAGGCACTGAAGCTTTCTTT,CASRANRGKGTEAFF
TRBV7-2,few,NA,TRBJ1-1,TGTGCCAGCAGCTCCCAGATGAACACTGAAGCTTTCTTT,CASSSQMNTEAFF
TRBV3-1,NA,NA,TRBJ2-7,TGTGCCAGCAGCCCAGGGGGGACGTCCGAGCAGTACTTC,CASSPGGTSEQYF
TRBV19,few,NA,TRBJ2-1,TGTGCCAGTAGTATATCTCCGAGCTCCTACAATGAGCAGTTCTTC,CASSISPSSYNEQFF
TRBV27,few,TRBD1,TRBJ2-7,TGTGCCAGCAGTTTACCAGGGACAGGTGGGAGTACCGAGCAGTACTTC,CASSLPGTGGSTEQYF
TRBV6-2/TRBV6-3,few,NA,TRBJ1-1,TGTGCCAGCAGCCTAAGAGTTGGCGCTGAAGCTTTCTTT,CASSLRVGAEAFF
TRBV20-1,NA,NA,TRBJ1-5,TGCAGTGCTAGTATGAGCGGCAGTTCCTTCAATCAGCCCCAGCATTTT,CSASMSGSSFNQPQHF
TRBV7-2,NA,NA,TRBJ2-1,TGTGCCAGCAGCTTAGCCACAGCGACCTACAATGAGCAGTTCTTC,CASSLATATYNEQFF
TRBV18,few,NA,TRBJ2-2,TGTGCCAGCTCCCACACCACCGGGGAGCTGTTTTTT,CASSHTTGELFF
TRBV6-5,many,TRBD1,TRBJ2-7,TGTGCCAGCAGTTACACGTACAGGGGCTACGAGCAGTACTTC,CASSYTYRGYEQYF
TRBV7-8,few,TRBD1,TRBJ2-5,TGTGCCAGCAGCTCCCCGGGACAGGAGGAGACCCAGTACTTC,CASSSPGQEETQYF
TRBV20-1,few,TRBD1,TRBJ1-1,TGCAGTGCTAGCTCCATGGACAGGGGGAACACTGAAGCTTTCTTT,CSASSMDRGNTEAFF
TRBV20-1,NA,NA,TRBJ2-1,TGCAGTGCTAGACCCGCTGCGGATGAGCAGTTCTTC,CSARPAADEQFF
TRBV7-8,NA,NA,TRBJ1-1,TGTGCCAGCAGGCAGGGGTTCATGAACACTGAAGCTTTCTTT,CASRQGFMNTEAFF
TRBV24-1,few,NA,TRBJ2-1,TGTGCCACCAGTGATTTTCAAAACAATGAGCAGTTCTTC,CATSDFQNNEQFF
TRBV20-1,NA,TRBD1,TRBJ2-3,TGCAGAGCGTCGGGACAGGACCTTTTTGATACGCAGTATTTT,CRASGQDLFDTQYF
TRBV5-1,NA,TRBD2,TRBJ2-1,TGCGCCAGCAGCACGGGACTAGCGGGAGGGCGGAATGAGCAGTTCTTC,CASSTGLAGGRNEQFF
TRBV7-6,many,NA,TRBJ2-7,TGTGCCAGCAGCTTATCTTCCAGGGACGAGCAGTACTTC,CASSLSSRDEQYF
TRBV3-1,NA,TRBD1,TRBJ1-4,TGTGCCAGCAGCCAGTCCGGGACAGGGGGATTGCTCAAACTGTTTTTT,CASSQSGTGGLLKLFF
TRBV29-1,NA,TRBD1,TRBJ1-6,TGCAGCGTTCGACAGGGGGACTCACCCCTCCACTTT,CSVRQGDSPLHF
TRBV5-1,many,NA,TRBJ2-3,TGCGCCAGCAGCTTGAGGCGGGGCACAGATACGCAGTATTTT,CASSLRRGTDTQYF
TRBV29-1,few,NA,TRBJ1-5,TGCAGCGTCGGCGGGAACAATCAGCCCCAGCATTTT,CSVGGNNQPQHF
TRBV5-1,NA,NA,TRBJ1-1,TGCGCCAGCAGCACGGGGCAGATGAACACTGAAGCTTTCTTT,CASSTGQMNTEAFF
TRBV29-1,NA,NA,TRBJ1-2,TGCAGCGTTCCACTGACAAATAACTATGGCTACACCTTC,CSVPLTNNYGYTF
TRBV23-1,few,NA,TRBJ2-5,TGCGCCAGCAGTTTCGGAACGAGAAGGCAAGAGACCCAGTACTTC,CASSFGTRRQETQYF
TRBV5-6,NA,TRBD2,TRBJ2-3,TGTGCCAGCAGCTTGACTAGCGGGAGCGTAGATACGCAGTATTTT,CASSLTSGSVDTQYF